Presented here are 3 T cell receptor beta chains from one specimen sequenced in a study of regulatory T cells in long-lasting Graves disease. The time point is: persistent/refractory GD, antithyroid drugs over 5 years with positive TRAb. Generation of the TCR library employed RNA extracted from PBMCs. Arm-PCR of CDR3 regions and iRepertoire HTBI primers were used to build TCR beta libraries. TCRdb fed the multiplex PCR reads into MiXCR, producing one record per CDR3 protein. The sample contains about 470,000 distinct CDR3 sequences, about 20% of which appear only once. Sequenced material: peripheral blood mononuclear cells (PBMCs), taken when the disease was refractory, from a patient treated with antithyroid drugs. These receptors were collected from a female donor with Graves disease.

V is TRBV20-1 and J is TRBJ1-1; D is uncertain. This CDR3 is 11 amino acids long. Trimming took 6 bases from V and 3 from J, leaving 8 bases between them. The germline CDR1 and CDR2 sequences are DFQATT and SNEGSKA (reference sequence). CDR3 amino acids: CSAPGDTEAFF. Here the CDR3 DNA reads TGCAGTGCCCCCGGGGACACTGAAGCTTTCTTT.

This clonotype was detected ten times or more. Here the CDR3 reads CASSLTGGAYEQYF. CDR3 coding DNA: TGTGCCAGCAGCTTAACGGGGGGGGCCTACGAGCAGTACTTC. The chain carries TRBV7-3 and TRBJ2-7; 7 positions agree with TRBD2. V lost 0 bases to trimming and J lost 2 bases; unmatched junction nucleotides: 1. CDR1 and CDR2 from the germline V gene are SGHTA and FQGTGA. The length of the CDR3 is 14 residues.

The sample holds a few counts of this clonotype. The genes are TRBV7-8 and TRBJ1-5; the D gene is possibly TRBD1 (5 bases). V lost 2 bases to trimming and J lost 7 bases, with 15 bases between them. The CDR3 loop spans 15 amino acids. CDR1 SGHVS and CDR2 FQNEAQ come from the germline V gene. The CDR3 loop is CASSLSGRGSQPQHF. CDR3 DNA sequence: TGTGCCAGCAGCTTATCGGGGCGGGGAAGCCAGCCCCAGCATTTT.